This TCR beta chain was captured by sequencing in a study of regulatory T cells in long-lasting Graves disease. With respect to this clonotype: At one end the junction does not follow the germline gene, possibly because of a read error.

For TCR beta, libraries came from iRepertoire HTBI primers and Arm-PCR of CDR3 regions. TCRdb re-called the multiplex PCR reads with MiXCR, one entry per CDR3 protein. The table records 400,000 or so distinct CDR3 sequences, around 20% of them present only once. Time point described: persistent/refractory GD, antithyroid drugs over 5 years with positive TRAb. The TCR library was made from RNA that had been extracted from PBMCs in TRIzol. The input for sequencing was peripheral blood mononuclear cells (PBMCs), taken when the disease was refractory, from a patient treated with antithyroid drugs. The TCR originated in a female donor with Graves disease.

In DNA form, the CDR3 reads TGTGCCAGCAGACAAGAGGGACCTGAAGCTTTCTTT. This translates into CASRQEGPEAFF. This chain joins TRBV14 and TRBJ1-1, with a possible D match to TRBD1 (5 bases). CDR3 length equals 12 residues. Germline CDR1 and CDR2: SGHDN and FVKESK.